The 28 T cell receptor beta chains in this list originate from one sample, sequenced in a study of blood T cell repertoires in COVID-19. Sequencing used immunoSEQ multiplex PCR; TCRdb keeps in-frame clones, though not all of them. The repertoire has around 160,000 clones, 87% of them found once; the top ten carry roughly 4%. Sequencing used PBMCs or T cells enriched from blood (not recorded which). Receptor source: a woman aged 40 to 55 who had been exposed to COVID-19.

The chain uses TRBV28 and TRBJ2-3; TRBD1 might be the D (5 bases). Germline V gene data show CDR1 as MDHEN and CDR2 as SYDVKM. This CDR3 is 13 amino acids long. Trimming shortened V by 6 bases and J by 5 bases, and 12 bases separated the two germline ends. The CDR3 nucleotides are TGTGCCAGCAGCCCAGCCCAGGGAGATACGCAGTATTTT. It translates to CASSPAQGDTQYF.

The chain uses TRBV27 and TRBJ2-3, with D tentatively TRBD2 (5 bases). The germline gives CDR1 MNHEY, CDR2 SMNVEV (reference sequence). The CDR3 consists of 14 residues. Trimming took 4 bases from V and 10 from J, leaving 18 bases between them. CDR3 DNA: TGTGCCAGCAGTTGGAAGGAGGCCCGACGGGCGCAGTATTTT. Translation: CASSWKEARRAQYF.

V and J are TRBV11-2 and TRBJ2-1, with D possibly matching TRBD2 (5 bases). V dropped 6 bases and J dropped 5 bases, with 14 bases sitting between them. The CDR3 runs to 14 residues. The germline V gene has CDR1 SGHAT and CDR2 FQNNGV. CDR3 bases: TGTGCCAGCAGACTAGTCCTTAAGAACAATGAGCAGTTCTTC. Its translation: CASRLVLKNNEQFF.

The chain joins TRBV7-9 to TRBJ2-3, with TRBD2 matching 10 bases. The CDR3 spans 16 residues. The ends lost 1 base at V and 4 bases at J; junction bases unmatched: 5. Germline CDR1 SEHNR, CDR2 FQNEAQ (reference sequence). The CDR3 DNA follows: TGTGCCAGCAGCTTAGGACCTAGCGGGGGAGCAGATACGCAGTATTTT. This translates into CASSLGPSGGADTQYF.

The table lists this clone with a count of one. This chain uses TRBV25-1 with TRBJ1-6; a weak D match, TRBD1 (6 bases). Trimming shortened V by 7 bases and J by 6 bases, and 7 bases separated the two germline ends. This CDR3 is built from 12 residues. Germline V gene data show CDR1 as MGHDK and CDR2 as SYGVNS. As DNA, the CDR3 is TGTGCCAGCAACAGGGTTAATTCACCCCTCCACTTT. Protein sequence: CASNRVNSPLHF.

V is TRBV7-9 and J is TRBJ1-3, with 8 bases that match TRBD1. Per the germline V gene, CDR1 is SEHNR and CDR2 is FQNEAQ (reference sequence). This CDR3 has 16 amino acids. The junction had 5 bases not matched to a gene; V was cut back by 4 bases and J by 0 bases. The CDR3 is CASSSTGTGSGNTIYF. CDR3 DNA: TGTGCCAGCAGCTCCACCGGGACAGGCTCTGGAAACACCATATATTTT.

The V gene is TRBV4-3, the J gene TRBJ2-5; D is unresolved. Germline CDR1 and CDR2: LGHNA and YSLEER. Trimming stripped 0 bases from V and 2 bases from J, with 10 bases between. The CDR3 extends over 15 amino acids. The CDR3 protein is CASSQDSRLQETQYF. For the CDR3, the DNA is TGCGCCAGCAGCCAAGATTCGCGGCTTCAAGAGACCCAGTACTTC.

The chain carries TRBV6-1 and TRBJ1-1; no definite D call. V shed 2 bases and J shed 5 bases, with 9 bases lying between them. This CDR3 is built from 13 residues. In germline, CDR1 is MNHNS, CDR2 SASEGT. CDR3 nucleotides: TGTGCCAGCAGTGAATCGGTCAAGACTGAAGCTTTCTTT. It yields the protein CASSESVKTEAFF.

J is TRBJ2-5 and V is TRBV28, with 7 bases matching TRBD1. Looked up from germline, CDR1 is MDHEN and CDR2 is SYDVKM. CDR3 size: 13 residues. The V gene end was trimmed by 6 bases and the J gene end by 5 bases; junction bases not matched to a gene: 6. The CDR3 reads CASSLQGYETQYF. CDR3 nucleotide sequence: TGTGCCAGCAGCTTACAGGGGTACGAGACCCAGTACTTC.

The V call is TRBV19, the J call TRBJ2-1; 10 bases agree with TRBD2. The CDR3 has 16 residues. Germline-derived CDR1 and CDR2 are LNHDA and SQIVND (reference sequence). J lost 3 bases, V lost 1 base, and 3 bases had no gene match. The CDR3 sequence: CASSIAASGSYNEQFF. The CDR3 DNA reads TGTGCCAGTAGTATAGCGGCTAGCGGGAGCTACAATGAGCAGTTCTTC.

The gene calls are TRBV6-5 and TRBJ2-5, with D perhaps matching TRBD2 (5 bases). V dropped 6 bases and J dropped 0 bases, with 8 bases sitting between them. The CDR3 extends over 13 amino acids. Germline CDR1 is MNHEY and CDR2 is SVGAGI. DNA of the CDR3: TGTGCCAGCAGCGGGATGTACCAAGAGACCCAGTACTTC. Residues: CASSGMYQETQYF.

The chain is built from TRBV5-4 and TRBJ2-1; D uncertain. Germline CDR1 and CDR2: SGHNT and YYREEE (reference sequence). Trimming pared 4 bases from V and 5 bases from J, leaving 13 bases between. The CDR3 covers 14 residues. The CDR3 nucleotides read TGTGCCAGCAGCCCCACCGCAAGCAACAATGAGCAGTTCTTC. Protein product: CASSPTASNNEQFF.

The chain joins TRBV5-1 to TRBJ2-5; 9 bases map to TRBD1. CDR3 length equals 15 residues. Losses at the gene ends were 4 bases for V and 5 bases for J; bases not matched to a gene: 9. From germline, CDR1 is SGHRS and CDR2 YFSETQ. The CDR3 is CASSLFTGGAETQYF. CDR3 bases: TGCGCCAGCAGCCTTTTTACAGGGGGCGCGGAGACCCAGTACTTC.

The V call is TRBV15, the J call TRBJ2-5; D is undetermined. CDR3 length equals 12 residues. The germline V and J ends were trimmed by 5 bases and 4 bases, with 8 bases remaining between them. Looked up from germline, CDR1 is LNHNV and CDR2 is YYDKDF (reference sequence). CDR3 in amino acids: CATSPDLETQYF. For the CDR3, the DNA is TGTGCCACCAGCCCAGATCTAGAGACCCAGTACTTC.

This chain joins TRBV20-1 and TRBJ1-1; unclear D gene. The V end lost 5 bases, the J end lost 1 base, and 5 bases lay between the germline ends. Germline V gene lookup returns CDR1 DFQATT and CDR2 SNEGSKA (reference sequence). The CDR3 runs to 11 residues. The CDR3 DNA is TGCAGTGCTCGGGAGAACACTGAAGCTTTCTTT. It encodes CSARENTEAFF.

This chain links TRBV7-2 with TRBJ2-7, with 9 bases fitting TRBD1. This CDR3 is built from 16 residues. The V gene end was trimmed by 2 bases and the J gene end by 2 bases; junction bases not matched to a gene: 7. Germline loops: CDR1 SGHTA, CDR2 FQGNSA. CDR3 in DNA: TGTGCCAGCAGCTTAAATCGGGACAGGGTTACCTACGAGCAGTACTTC. Translating gives CASSLNRDRVTYEQYF.

The CDR3 sequence: CATSRDVTGAGNTIYF. The CDR3 DNA is TGTGCCACCAGCAGAGACGTGACAGGGGCTGGAAACACCATATATTTT. V and J are TRBV15 and TRBJ1-3; 8 bases are a match to TRBD1. After removal of 0 bases from V and 2 bases from J, the junction contained 3 bases not matched to a gene. The CDR3 sequence is 16 residues long. CDR1 LNHNV and CDR2 YYDKDF come from the germline V gene (reference sequence).

In DNA, the CDR3 is TGCAGCGTTGAACGACAGGGAAACACCGGGGAGCTGTTTTTT. Amino acids: CSVERQGNTGELFF. This chain uses TRBV29-1 with TRBJ2-2, with 7 bases identical to TRBD1. The CDR3 totals 14 residues. Germline lookup yields CDR1 SQVTM and CDR2 ANQGSEA. V lost 2 bases and J lost 2; bases outside the gene matches: 2.

This clone was recorded many times. The J gene is TRBJ2-7, the V gene TRBV5-1; no reliable D call. The CDR3 length is 14 residues. V gave up 0 bases and J gave up 1 base, with 8 bases separating them. Germline assignment: CDR1 SGHRS and CDR2 YFSETQ. CDR3 sequence (DNA): TGCGCCAGCAGCTTGGTGGCCAGTTCCTACGAGCAGTACTTC. Its protein product is CASSLVASSYEQYF.

The gene calls are TRBV3-1 (or the pseudogene TRBV3-2) and TRBJ1-1, with D possibly being TRBD1 (5 bases). CDR3 length equals 16 residues. Trimming removed 0 bases at V and 2 bases at J, with 13 bases between. Per germline, CDR1 LGHDT and CDR2 YNNKEL (reference sequence). In DNA form, the CDR3 reads TGTGCCAGCAGCCAAGATGCCCTGGACATTAACACTGAAGCTTTCTTT. Amino acid sequence: CASSQDALDINTEAFF.

This chain joins TRBV2 and TRBJ1-5; no reliable D call. From germline, CDR1 is SNHLY and CDR2 FYNNEI. V was pared by 6 bases and J by 2 bases, with 5 bases between. The CDR3 sequence is 12 residues long. CDR3 sequence (DNA): TGTGCCAGCAGATTAGGCAATCAGCCCCAGCATTTT. Its translation is CASRLGNQPQHF.

V gene TRBV3-1 (or the pseudogene TRBV3-2) combines with J gene TRBJ1-4; D is possibly TRBD1 (5 bases). The CDR3 is 14 residues long. The ends were cut back, 4 bases at V and 8 bases at J, with 14 bases in the middle. CDR1 is LGHDT and CDR2 is YNNKEL in the germline V gene (reference sequence). This CDR3 is CASSPSRAGEKLFF. The CDR3 coding sequence is TGTGCCAGCAGCCCCTCGCGCGCAGGGGAAAAACTGTTTTTT.

The rearrangement links TRBV10-2 to TRBJ2-7; 8 nucleotides align to TRBD2. This CDR3 comprises 15 residues. The J segment lost 5 bases and the V segment lost 4 bases, leaving 10 bases of the junction unmatched. Germline V gene data show CDR1 as WSHSY and CDR2 as SAAADI. The DNA of the CDR3 is TGCGCCAGCAGTGCCTCGGGCGGGAGGAGCAACGAGCAGTACTTC. Its protein is CASSASGGRSNEQYF.

In regard to this clone: Mismatch with germline at one junction end may stem from a read error. This chain connects TRBV3-1 (or the pseudogene TRBV3-2) to TRBJ1-2; 12 nucleotides agree with TRBD1. CDR1 is LGHDT and CDR2 is YNNKEL in the germline V gene (reference sequence). The CDR3 totals 16 residues. CDR3 bases: TGTGCCAGCAGCGCCCGGGACAGGGGGCCGGGCCACCCAATTTACTTC. This sequence encodes CASSARDRGPGHPIYF.

V and J are TRBV9 and TRBJ2-2; D possibly corresponds to TRBD2 (5 bases). Germline CDR1 SGDLS, CDR2 YYNGEE. There are 12 residues in the CDR3. V was cut by 4 bases and J by 14 bases, with 15 bases left in between. The CDR3 DNA reads as TGTGCCAGCAGCCCGCGGGTCTCCCATCTGTTTTTT. The encoded protein is CASSPRVSHLFF.

The rearrangement uses TRBV19 and TRBJ1-5, with D possibly being TRBD1 (6 bases). Germline CDR1 LNHDA, CDR2 SQIVND (reference sequence). The CDR3 runs 13 residues. V was trimmed by 5 bases and J by 15 bases, leaving 20 bases between them. The CDR3 sequence: CASSPSGTPARHF. CDR3 DNA: TGTGCCAGTAGTCCATCCGGGACACCAGCCCGGCATTTT. Together with reference TRBV19 and TRBJ1-5, the CDR3 gives the full variable domain: DGGITQSPKYLFRKEGQNVTLSCEQNLNHDAMYWYRQDPGQGLRLIYYSQIVNDFQKGDIAEGYSVSREKKESFPLTVTSAQKNPTAFYLCASSPSGTPARHFGDGTRLSIL.

This chain connects TRBV27 to TRBJ1-3; D gene unclear. The CDR3 loop spans 14 amino acids. V was trimmed by 2 bases and J by 2 bases, leaving 7 bases between them. Germline lookup yields CDR1 MNHEY and CDR2 SMNVEV (reference sequence). CDR3 sequence reads: CASSLSSPGNTIYF. In DNA, the CDR3 is TGTGCCAGCAGTTTAAGTAGCCCTGGAAACACCATATATTTT.

The chain joins TRBV5-6 to TRBJ2-7, with 8 bases aligning to TRBD1. V gave up 4 bases and J gave up 5 bases; unmatched junction bases: 8. There are 14 residues in the CDR3. CDR1 and CDR2 (germline): SGHDT, YYEEEE. CDR3 sequence (DNA): TGTGCCAGCAGCCGCCGGGACAGGTTCAACGAGCAGTACTTC. Translation: CASSRRDRFNEQYF. The variable domain in full, completed from reference TRBV5-6 and TRBJ2-7, reads DAGVTQSPTHLIKTRGQQVTLRCSPKSGHDTVSWYQQALGQGPQFIFQYYEEEERQRGNFPDRFSGHQFPNYSSELNVNALLLGDSALYLCASSRRDRFNEQYFGPGTRLTVT.